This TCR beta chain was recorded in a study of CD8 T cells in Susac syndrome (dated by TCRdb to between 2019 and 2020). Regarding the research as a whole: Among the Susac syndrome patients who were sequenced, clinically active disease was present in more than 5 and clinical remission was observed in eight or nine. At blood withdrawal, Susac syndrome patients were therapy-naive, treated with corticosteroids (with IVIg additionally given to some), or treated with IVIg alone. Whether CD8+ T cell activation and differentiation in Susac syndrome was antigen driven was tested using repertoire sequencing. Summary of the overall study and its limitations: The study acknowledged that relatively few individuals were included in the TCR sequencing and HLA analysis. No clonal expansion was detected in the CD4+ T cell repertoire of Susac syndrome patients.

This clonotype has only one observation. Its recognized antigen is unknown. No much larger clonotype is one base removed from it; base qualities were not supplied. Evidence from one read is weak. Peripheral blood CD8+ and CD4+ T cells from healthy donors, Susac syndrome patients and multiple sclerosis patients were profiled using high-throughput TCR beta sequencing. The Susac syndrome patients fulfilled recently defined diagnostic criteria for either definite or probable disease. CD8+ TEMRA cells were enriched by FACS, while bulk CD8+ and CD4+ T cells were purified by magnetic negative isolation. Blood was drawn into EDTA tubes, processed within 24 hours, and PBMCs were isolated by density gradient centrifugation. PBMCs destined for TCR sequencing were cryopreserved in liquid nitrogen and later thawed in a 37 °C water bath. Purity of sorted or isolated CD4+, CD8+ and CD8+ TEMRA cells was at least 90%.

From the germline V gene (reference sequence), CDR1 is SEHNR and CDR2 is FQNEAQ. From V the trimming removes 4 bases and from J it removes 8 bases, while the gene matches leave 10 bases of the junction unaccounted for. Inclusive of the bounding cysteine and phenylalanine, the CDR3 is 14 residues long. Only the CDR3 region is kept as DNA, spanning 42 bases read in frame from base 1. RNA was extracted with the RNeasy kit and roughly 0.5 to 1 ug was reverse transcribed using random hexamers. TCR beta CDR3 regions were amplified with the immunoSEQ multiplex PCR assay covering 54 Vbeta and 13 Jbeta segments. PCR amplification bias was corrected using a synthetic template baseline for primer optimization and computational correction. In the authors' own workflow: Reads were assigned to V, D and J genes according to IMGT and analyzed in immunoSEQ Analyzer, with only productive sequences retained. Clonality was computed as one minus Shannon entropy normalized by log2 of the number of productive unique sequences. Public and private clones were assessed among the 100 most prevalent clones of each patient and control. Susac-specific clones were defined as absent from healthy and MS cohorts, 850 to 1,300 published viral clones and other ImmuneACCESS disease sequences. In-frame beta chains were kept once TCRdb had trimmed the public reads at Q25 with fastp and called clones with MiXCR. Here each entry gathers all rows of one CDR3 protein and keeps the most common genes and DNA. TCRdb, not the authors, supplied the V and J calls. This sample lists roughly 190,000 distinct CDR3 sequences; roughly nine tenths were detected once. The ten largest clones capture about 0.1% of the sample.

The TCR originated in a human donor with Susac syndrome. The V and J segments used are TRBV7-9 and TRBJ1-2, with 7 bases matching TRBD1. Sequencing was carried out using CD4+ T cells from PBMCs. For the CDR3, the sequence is CASSSFTTGVGYTF. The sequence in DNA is TGTGCCAGCAGCTCGTTTACAACAGGGGTGGGCTACACCTTC.